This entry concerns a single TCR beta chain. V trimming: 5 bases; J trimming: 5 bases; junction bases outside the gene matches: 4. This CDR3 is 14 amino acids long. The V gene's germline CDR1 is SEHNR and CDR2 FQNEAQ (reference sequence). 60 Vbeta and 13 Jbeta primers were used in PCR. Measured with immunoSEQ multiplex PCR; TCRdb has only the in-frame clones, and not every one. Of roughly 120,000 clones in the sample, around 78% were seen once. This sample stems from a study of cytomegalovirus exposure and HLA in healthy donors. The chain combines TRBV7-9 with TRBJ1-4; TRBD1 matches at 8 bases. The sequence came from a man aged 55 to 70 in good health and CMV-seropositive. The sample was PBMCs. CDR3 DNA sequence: TGTGCCAGCAGCATTGGGGACAGGAATGAAAAACTGTTTTTT. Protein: CASSIGDRNEKLFF.